The 24 T cell receptor beta chains below all came from one sample that was sequenced in a study of cytotoxic CD8 clonotypes in ibrutinib-treated CLL. Clones were sequenced by immunoSEQ multiplex PCR, and TCRdb holds only the in-frame ones, with some missing. The sample comprises about 14,000 clones, under 70% of which are singletons, and about 5.5% rests with the top ten. The input for sequencing was PBMCs, taken before ibrutinib treatment. All receptors derive from a human donor with chronic lymphocytic leukemia.

This chain connects TRBV2 to TRBJ2-1; a weak D match, TRBD1 (6 bases). Trimming removed 8 bases at V and 0 bases at J, with 11 bases between. The CDR3 loop spans 14 amino acids. CDR1 and CDR2 (germline): SNHLY, FYNNEI. The CDR3 nucleotides read TGTGCCAGCCGGGACACCAGCTCCTACAATGAGCAGTTCTTC. Translation: CASRDTSSYNEQFF.

The genes are TRBV9 and TRBJ2-5; D call uncertain. This CDR3 comprises 14 residues. Germline V gene lookup returns CDR1 SGDLS and CDR2 YYNGEE. Trimming took off 0 bases at V and 1 base at J, with 7 bases between the two ends. The CDR3 DNA reads TGTGCCAGCAGCGTAGACCCCTCCCAAGAGACCCAGTACTTC. Amino acid sequence: CASSVDPSQETQYF.

This chain uses TRBV4-3 with TRBJ2-7; 8 positions match TRBD2. This CDR3 region has 16 residues. The germline V gene encodes CDR1 LGHNA and CDR2 YSLEER. Trimming took 4 bases from V and 4 from J; bases not matched to a gene: 12. The CDR3 coding sequence is TGCGCCAGCAGCCCCCTGGGGACTAGGGATGGGTACGAGCAGTACTTC. It codes for CASSPLGTRDGYEQYF.

The chain joins TRBV6-9 to TRBJ2-2; 12 bases are a match to TRBD1. CDR1 and CDR2 from the germline V gene are MNHGY and SVAAGI. Unmatched junction bases numbered 7, after V lost 8 bases and J lost 3 bases. The CDR3 runs to 16 residues. CDR3 in amino acids: CASPRDRGRHTGELFF. CDR3 in DNA: TGTGCCAGCCCCCGGGACAGGGGGCGACACACCGGGGAGCTGTTTTTT.

The rearrangement uses TRBV4-3 and TRBJ2-1; 9 bases agree with TRBD1. The CDR3 runs 17 residues. With 0 bases clipped from V and 5 bases from J, the junction kept 8 bases outside the gene matches. CDR1 LGHNA and CDR2 YSLEER come from the germline V gene. The DNA of the CDR3 is TGCGCCAGCAGCCAAGATCGGAGGACAGGGGTGAACAATGAGCAGTTCTTC. Translating it yields CASSQDRRTGVNNEQFF.

The chain recombines TRBV5-4 with TRBJ2-5, with D possibly matching TRBD1 (6 bases). The length of the CDR3 is 13 residues. V was clipped by 3 bases and J by 5 bases, with 11 bases between them. CDR1 and CDR2 (germline): SGHNT, YYREEE (reference sequence). CDR3 amino acids: CASSSDSHETQYF. The CDR3, as DNA: TGTGCCAGCAGCTCGGACAGCCATGAGACCCAGTACTTC.

This clone was counted between two and nine times. The chain links TRBV5-1 to TRBJ2-7; no definite D call. The CDR3 covers 14 residues. Germline CDR1 and CDR2: SGHRS and YFSETQ. Trimming pared 4 bases from V and 2 bases from J, leaving 13 bases between. CDR3 bases: TGCGCCAGCAGCCTGGACGCGCGTGCCTACGAGCAGTACTTC. It yields the protein CASSLDARAYEQYF. The complete variable domain, with remaining parts taken from reference TRBV5-1 and TRBJ2-7, reads KAGVTQTPRYLIKTRGQQVTLSCSPISGHRSVSWYQQTPGQGLQFLFEYFSETQRNKGNFPGRFSGRQFSNSRSEMNVSTLELGDSALYLCASSLDARAYEQYFGPGTRLTVT.

This clone appeared a few times. This sequence joins TRBV28 and TRBJ2-6; D may correspond to TRBD1 or TRBD2 (5 bases each). Per germline, CDR1 MDHEN and CDR2 SYDVKM. Trimming shortened V by 2 bases and J by 4 bases, and 12 bases separated the two germline ends. The length of the CDR3 is 16 residues. The chain's CDR3 is CASSLPWGTGANVLTF. CDR3 nucleotides: TGTGCCAGCAGTTTACCCTGGGGGACCGGGGCCAACGTCCTGACTTTC. The variable domain in full, completed from reference TRBV28 and TRBJ2-6, reads DVKVTQSSRYLVKRTGEKVFLECVQDMDHENMFWYRQDPGLGLRLIYFSYDVKMKEKGDIPEGYSVSREKKERFSLILESASTNQTSMYLCASSLPWGTGANVLTFGAGSRLTVL.

The chain employs TRBV27 and TRBJ2-3; 10 positions match TRBD2. V lost 6 bases and J lost 2; bases outside the gene matches: 11. The CDR3 consists of 17 residues. Per the germline V gene, CDR1 is MNHEY and CDR2 is SMNVEV (reference sequence). CDR3 residues: CASRPLLAGVPTDTQYF. CDR3 coding DNA: TGTGCCAGCAGGCCCCTTCTAGCGGGGGTTCCCACAGATACGCAGTATTTT.

The chain joins TRBV7-3 to TRBJ2-2, with TRBD2 matching over 11 bases. The germline V gene encodes CDR1 SGHTA and CDR2 FQGTGA. Losses at the gene ends were 5 bases for V and 8 bases for J; bases not matched to a gene: 13. There are 17 residues in the CDR3. The CDR3 region is CASSPLGTSGNEGELFF. The CDR3 DNA is TGTGCCAGCAGCCCCCTGGGGACTAGCGGTAACGAGGGGGAGCTGTTTTTT.

The V gene is TRBV29-1, the J gene TRBJ1-1, with D possibly being TRBD1 (5 bases). CDR3 length: 12 residues. The V gene lost 7 bases and the J gene lost 4 bases, with 13 bases spanning the gap. The germline CDR1 and CDR2 sequences are SQVTM and ANQGSEA. The CDR3 spells CSALWGGTEAFF. The CDR3 DNA is TGCAGCGCCCTCTGGGGCGGCACTGAAGCTTTCTTT.

The CDR3 loop is CASSVAQESYNEQFF. CDR3 DNA: TGTGCCAGCAGCGTAGCGCAGGAGTCCTACAATGAGCAGTTCTTC. The chain employs TRBV9 and TRBJ2-1; D gene ambiguous. V dropped 0 bases and J dropped 1 base, with 8 bases sitting between them. The germline CDR1 and CDR2 sequences are SGDLS and YYNGEE. This CDR3 has 15 amino acids.

The V gene is TRBV7-8, the J gene TRBJ2-7; 11 bases align to TRBD1. This CDR3 region has 16 residues. The V gene end was trimmed by 1 base and the J gene end by 5 bases; junction bases not matched to a gene: 7. Germline lookup yields CDR1 SGHVS and CDR2 FQNEAQ. The CDR3 nucleotides are TGTGCCAGCAGCTTAGTTTTTCGGACAGGGGGCAACGAGCAGTACTTC. Translating it yields CASSLVFRTGGNEQYF.

This chain joins TRBV11-3 and TRBJ2-2, with 8 nucleotides matching TRBD2. Trimming removed 5 bases from V and 0 bases from J; junction bases left unmatched: 8. CDR3 length: 17 amino acids. Per germline, CDR1 SGHNT and CDR2 YENEEA. The CDR3, as DNA: TGTGCCAGCAGCCCAACCCGGGGGGGGGCGAACACCGGGGAGCTGTTTTTT. It translates to CASSPTRGGANTGELFF.

The J gene is TRBJ2-7, the V gene TRBV5-1; D not certain. Trimming removed 4 bases at V and 0 bases at J, with 5 bases between. The length of the CDR3 is 12 residues. From germline, CDR1 is SGHRS and CDR2 YFSETQ. The CDR3 here is CASSRVSYEQYF. CDR3 coding DNA: TGCGCCAGCAGCAGGGTCTCCTACGAGCAGTACTTC. The complete variable domain, with remaining parts taken from reference TRBV5-1 and TRBJ2-7, reads KAGVTQTPRYLIKTRGQQVTLSCSPISGHRSVSWYQQTPGQGLQFLFEYFSETQRNKGNFPGRFSGRQFSNSRSEMNVSTLELGDSALYLCASSRVSYEQYFGPGTRLTVT.

This clone was picked up a small number of times. The chain couples TRBV4-2 to TRBJ1-3, with D perhaps TRBD1 (5 bases). This CDR3 is 15 amino acids long. The germline CDR1 and CDR2 sequences are LGHNA and YNFKEQ. Deletions cut 0 bases from V and 3 bases from J, with 9 bases between. The CDR3 region is CASSQEGRVGNTIYF. Here the CDR3 DNA reads TGTGCCAGCAGCCAAGAAGGCAGGGTTGGAAACACCATATATTTT.

The chain uses TRBV5-4 and TRBJ2-2; D may be TRBD1 or TRBD2 (5 bases each). Germline V gene lookup returns CDR1 SGHNT and CDR2 YYREEE (reference sequence). V was shortened by 4 bases and J by 8 bases, with 21 bases between the two germline ends. CDR3 length equals 16 residues. The CDR3 coding sequence is TGTGCCAGCAGCCCGGGTGGGACCCGAGGGGCGGGGGAGCTGTTTTTT. Translation gives CASSPGGTRGAGELFF.

This chain uses TRBV3-2 with TRBJ2-3; the table's D call, TRBD2, has no DNA check behind it. TRBV3-2 is recorded as a pseudogene. The CDR3 totals 8 residues. The CDR3 spells CGTDTQYF. The CDR3 region has the DNA TGCGGCACAGATACGCAGTATTTT.

This chain's CDR3 is CASSLGLAGSTDTQYF. The CDR3, as DNA: TGTGCCAGCAGCTTGGGGCTAGCGGGAAGCACAGATACGCAGTATTTT. This chain connects TRBV5-8 to TRBJ2-3; 9 nucleotides agree with TRBD2. This CDR3 comprises 16 residues. Germline assignment: CDR1 SGHTS and CDR2 YDEGEE. The ends lost 0 bases at V and 0 bases at J; junction bases unmatched: 2. Supplemented by reference TRBV5-8 and TRBJ2-3, the full variable domain reads EAGVTQSPTHLIKTRGQQATLRCSPISGHTSVYWYQQALGLGLQFLLWYDEGEERNRGNFPPRFSGRQFPNYSSELNVNALELEDSALYLCASSLGLAGSTDTQYFGPGTRLTVL.

The CDR3, as DNA: TGTGCCAGCTCCTCCGAGCGGAGAATTTACGAGCAGTACTTC. Amino acids: CASSSERRIYEQYF. The chain employs TRBV18 and TRBJ2-7; tentatively, D is TRBD2 (5 bases). Between the trimmed V and J ends, which lost 6 bases and 4 bases, there was a span of 16 bases. Germline V CDR1 and CDR2: KGHSH, LQKENI. The CDR3 has 14 residues.

This clone was picked up one time. The V call is TRBV5-6, the J call TRBJ1-2; possible D gene TRBD1, 6 bases. The V end lost 6 bases, the J end lost 1 base, and 19 bases lay between the germline ends. The germline V gene has CDR1 SGHDT and CDR2 YYEEEE. The CDR3 consists of 16 residues. In nucleotides, the CDR3 is TGTGCCAGCACTCCCCGGGGGGGCAGGAGTAACTATGGCTACACCTTC. Amino acid sequence: CASTPRGGRSNYGYTF.

This chain connects TRBV30 to TRBJ1-5; weak D call: TRBD1 (6 bases). With 0 bases removed from V and 5 bases from J, the gap between germline ends came to 14 bases. CDR3 length equals 15 residues. The germline V gene has CDR1 GTSNPN and CDR2 SVGIG (reference sequence). CDR3 in amino acids: CAWSVGTNPDQPQHF. The CDR3, as DNA: TGTGCCTGGAGTGTGGGGACAAACCCTGATCAGCCCCAGCATTTT.

This chain joins TRBV19 and TRBJ2-3, with TRBD2 matching over 12 bases. The V and J ends lost 5 bases and 4 bases, in that order; junction bases with no gene match: 4. The germline gives CDR1 LNHDA, CDR2 SQIVND (reference sequence). CDR3 length: 15 residues. In DNA, the CDR3 is TGTGCCAGTAGTCGACTAGCGGGAGTGGCAGATACGCAGTATTTT. It is translated as CASSRLAGVADTQYF.

The gene calls are TRBV11-1 and TRBJ1-6, with D perhaps matching TRBD1 (6 bases). CDR1 SGHAT and CDR2 FQDESV come from the germline V gene (reference sequence). The CDR3 length is 13 residues. The V and J ends lost 4 bases and 10 bases respectively, with 11 bases between them. CDR3 region: CASSSGEGSPLHF. The CDR3 DNA reads as TGTGCCAGCAGCTCAGGGGAAGGCTCACCCCTCCACTTT.